These T cell receptor beta chains were read from a single sample in a study of T-cell memory formation after mild COVID-19. TCRdb fed the 5' RACE reads into MiXCR, producing one record per CDR3 protein. The data contain 140,000 to 150,000 distinct CDR3 sequences, 19% of them singletons. What was sequenced was PBMCs or a T cell subset sorted from them (not recorded which). The receptor source for this set is an adult woman who had mild COVID-19 (a few samples of this study predate the infection). Cell type and time point are not known. CDR3s include the opening cysteine and the closing phenylalanine or tryptophan. A D gene is named only where the DNA matches it firmly. Only part of the rows carry a size: once, few, many, or a class if the clone is expanded.

d_call	v_call	j_call	clone_size	cdr3_nt	cdr3_aa
TRBD1	TRBV20-1	TRBJ1-1	.	TGCAGTGCTCCCCGGCAGGGGGCCATAAACACTGAAGCTTTCTTT	CSAPRQGAINTEAFF
.	TRBV6-1	TRBJ2-6	.	TGTGCCAGCCGGCCCGTGCGTGGCTCTGGGGCCAACGTCCTGACTTTC	CASRPVRGSGANVLTF
TRBD2	TRBV11-2	TRBJ2-2	.	TGTGCCAGCAGCCGCGGGAGTCGGCGGGAGCTGTTTTTT	CASSRGSRRELFF
.	TRBV5-6	TRBJ1-1	few	TGTGCCAGCAGCTTGGATTTGGTAGGCGGACAGAAAGCTTTCTTT	CASSLDLVGGQKAFF
.	TRBV7-2	TRBJ2-2	few	TGTGCCAGCAGCTTGTGGGGGGAGGTCGACACCGGGGAGCTGTTTTTT	CASSLWGEVDTGELFF
TRBD1	TRBV10-3	TRBJ1-1	.	TGTGCCATCAGTGCTGACAGGGCCCAAGCTTTCTTT	CAISADRAQAFF
.	TRBV29-1	TRBJ2-3	.	TGCAGCGTTGCGAATTTTCTCACAGATACGCAGTATTTT	CSVANFLTDTQYF
.	TRBV7-9	TRBJ1-2	.	TGTGCCAGCAGCTTCCAGGGGACGGATGGCTACACCTTC	CASSFQGTDGYTF
TRBD2	TRBV27	TRBJ2-1	.	TGTGCCAGCAGTTCAGCGGGGAGCACGCAGTTCTTC	CASSSAGSTQFF
.	TRBV5-1	TRBJ2-7	.	TGCGCCAGCAGCTTGAGTGACCCCGCTGCCTACGAGCAGTACTTC	CASSLSDPAAYEQYF
.	TRBV3-1	TRBJ1-1	few	TGTGCCAGCAGCCAAGGCAGGGCCACTGAAGCTTTCTTT	CASSQGRATEAFF
TRBD2	TRBV6-6	TRBJ2-2	many	TGTGCCAGCACCGCCCAAGCCGGACTAGCGGGGGGTTCGAACACCGGGGAGCTGTTTTTT	CASTAQAGLAGGSNTGELFF
.	TRBV20-1	TRBJ1-1	few	TGCAGTGCTTGGGACCTACCTAGCGCTGAAGCTTTCTTT	CSAWDLPSAEAFF
.	TRBV7-6	TRBJ1-2	.	TGTGCCAGCAGCTTAGGGGGTGATGGCTACACCTTC	CASSLGGDGYTF
.	TRBV7-8	TRBJ1-5	few	TGTGCCAGCAGCTTGGCCGAGGGTCTTAATCAGCCCCAGCATTTT	CASSLAEGLNQPQHF
.	TRBV4-3	TRBJ2-3	many	TGCGCCAGCAGCCAAGGGGAGGCTCGCACAGATACGCAGTATTTT	CASSQGEARTDTQYF
.	TRBV20-1	TRBJ2-4	few	TGCAGTGCTAGTCCGATCGGACTAGCCAAAAACATTCAGTACTTC	CSASPIGLAKNIQYF
.	TRBV25-1	TRBJ2-7	.	TGTGCCAGCAGTGAAGTCGGGCAGGGCCCCTACGAGCAGTACTTC	CASSEVGQGPYEQYF
TRBD1	TRBV5-1	TRBJ2-1	.	TGCGCCAGCAGCTTGGTCGGCAGGGGACAGGACGAGCAGTTCTTC	CASSLVGRGQDEQFF
.	TRBV7-2	TRBJ1-2	.	TGTGCCAGCAGCCCATCAAGCCTAGGCTACACCTTC	CASSPSSLGYTF
.	TRBV7-9	TRBJ1-2	.	TGTGCCAGCAGCTCTGAGGCGGGGGGAAGAGCTAACTATGGCTACACCTTC	CASSSEAGGRANYGYTF
.	TRBV7-9	TRBJ1-1	few	TGTGCCAGCAGCTTCCCCACCCATCACGGAGTGGGGAACACTGAAGCTTTCTTT	CASSFPTHHGVGNTEAFF
.	TRBV2	TRBJ2-3	few	TGTGCCAGCCAGACTACTAGCACAGATACGCAGTATTTT	CASQTTSTDTQYF
.	TRBV7-2	TRBJ1-1	many	TGTGCCAGCAGGAGAGGGGACAACACTGAAGCTTTCTTT	CASRRGDNTEAFF
.	TRBV7-9	TRBJ2-7	few	TGTGCCAGCAGCTTAATGGGCCACCCTCCCTACGAGCAGTACTTC	CASSLMGHPPYEQYF
.	TRBV5-1	TRBJ2-5	few	TGCGCCAGCAGCCGACAGGAGCAAGAGACCCAGTACTTC	CASSRQEQETQYF
TRBD1	TRBV12-5	TRBJ1-2	.	TGTGCTAGTGGTTTAGACAGGGGGATTTATGGCTACACCTTC	CASGLDRGIYGYTF
TRBD2	TRBV4-2	TRBJ2-2	.	TGTGCCAGCAGCCAACCGGGACTAGCGGGAGGAGTGGGAACCGGGGAGCTGTTTTTT	CASSQPGLAGGVGTGELFF
.	TRBV18	TRBJ2-7	few	TGTGCCAGCTCACCACTGCGAGCCTACGAGCAGTACTTC	CASSPLRAYEQYF
.	TRBV3-1	TRBJ2-1	.	TGTGCCAGCAGCCAAGAAGGACTACATACTAATGAGCAGTTCTTC	CASSQEGLHTNEQFF
.	TRBV6-2/TRBV6-3	TRBJ2-7	.	TGTGCCAGCAGTTACTCGTCGATAGTTACAAACGAGCAGTACTTC	CASSYSSIVTNEQYF
TRBD2	TRBV7-3	TRBJ2-3	few	TGTGCCAGCAGCTCAGGACTAGCGATTGATACGCAGTATTTT	CASSSGLAIDTQYF
.	TRBV10-3	TRBJ2-3	.	TGTGCCATCAGGAGGGACGGAGCAGGAGATACGCAGTATTTT	CAIRRDGAGDTQYF
.	TRBV5-1	TRBJ2-5	.	TGCGCCAGCAGCTTGGAAGGGGGGCAAGAGACCCAGTACTTC	CASSLEGGQETQYF
.	TRBV29-1	TRBJ2-5	.	TGCAGCGTTGATAAGGGCTTATACGAGACCCAGTACTTC	CSVDKGLYETQYF
TRBD1	TRBV6-1	TRBJ1-2	few	TGTGCCAGCAGAACGGGACAGGGGGGAACTTATGGCTACACCTTC	CASRTGQGGTYGYTF
.	TRBV20-1	TRBJ2-1	.	TGCAGTGCTAGACGTTCAGGATTATACAATGAGCAGTTCTTC	CSARRSGLYNEQFF
.	TRBV7-2	TRBJ2-5	.	TGTGCCAGCAGCTTAGGGGCCCGACACGGGGTAGAGACCCAGTACTTC	CASSLGARHGVETQYF
.	TRBV21-1	TRBJ1-1	.	TGTGCCAGCACCCTCGGACAGGAGAACACTGAAGCTTTCTTT	CASTLGQENTEAFF
TRBD1	TRBV7-8	TRBJ2-1	few	TGTGCCAGCAGCTCGGACAGGGTTTCCTACAATGAGCAGTTCTTC	CASSSDRVSYNEQFF
.	TRBV5-1	TRBJ2-3	.	TGCGCCAGCAGCTTGAGAGGAATTAGCACAGATACGCAGTATTTT	CASSLRGISTDTQYF
TRBD1	TRBV18	TRBJ1-1	.	TGTGCCAGCTCACGAGCGACAGGGGTGAACACTGAAGCTTTCTTT	CASSRATGVNTEAFF
.	TRBV6-5	TRBJ2-1	few	TGTGCCAGCAGTCCAGGTCGGGCGAGGAATGAGCAGTTCTTC	CASSPGRARNEQFF
TRBD2	TRBV29-1	TRBJ2-3	few	TGCAGCGTTGATATCCGGGGGGGCGCAGATACGCAGTATTTT	CSVDIRGGADTQYF
TRBD1	TRBV5-4	TRBJ1-2	few	TGTGCCAGCAGCGTCAACCGGGACAGCGTCTATGGCTACACCTTC	CASSVNRDSVYGYTF
TRBD1	TRBV6-5	TRBJ1-1	.	TGTGCCAGCAGCCCACAGGGGAGCCTTGGGAACACTGAAGCTTTCTTT	CASSPQGSLGNTEAFF
TRBD2	TRBV4-2	TRBJ2-1	.	TGTGCCAGCAGCCTGGGGACTAGCGGGGTTGGTGAGCAGTTCTTC	CASSLGTSGVGEQFF
.	TRBV12-3/TRBV12-4	TRBJ1-5	.	TGTGCCAGCAGTTTTTCGGGATTCAATCAGCCCCAGCATTTT	CASSFSGFNQPQHF
.	TRBV5-1	TRBJ1-1	.	TGCGCCAGCACCCTTCAGGGGCCGGAGACTGAAGCTTTCTTT	CASTLQGPETEAFF
TRBD1	TRBV7-8	TRBJ2-7	.	TGTGCCAGCAGGCTTTACGGACAGGGAGTTTTCGACTTCGATCTGGAGCAGTACTTC	CASRLYGQGVFDFDLEQYF
.	TRBV20-1	TRBJ2-1	few	TGCAGTGCTCCTCCCCCGGGGAGGAGGGATGAGCAGTTCTTC	CSAPPPGRRDEQFF
.	TRBV5-1	TRBJ2-1	.	TGCGCCAGCAGCTTGGCTCCTTCGGGTTCTGAGCAGTTCTTC	CASSLAPSGSEQFF
.	TRBV14	TRBJ1-1	few	TGTGCCAGCAGCCAAGGGACCTTGAACACTGAAGCTTTCTTT	CASSQGTLNTEAFF
TRBD1	TRBV29-1	TRBJ2-7	.	TGCAGCGTGGCCGAGGGACAGGGACTCTACGAGCAGTACTTC	CSVAEGQGLYEQYF